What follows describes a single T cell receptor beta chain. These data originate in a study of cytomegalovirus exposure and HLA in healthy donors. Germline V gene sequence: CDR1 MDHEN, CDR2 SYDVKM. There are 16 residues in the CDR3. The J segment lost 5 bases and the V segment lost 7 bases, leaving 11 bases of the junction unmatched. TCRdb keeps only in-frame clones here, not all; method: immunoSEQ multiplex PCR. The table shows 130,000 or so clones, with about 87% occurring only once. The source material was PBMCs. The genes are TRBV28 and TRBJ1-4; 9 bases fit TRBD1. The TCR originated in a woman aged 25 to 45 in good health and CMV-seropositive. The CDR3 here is CASTLSWGTGNEKLFF. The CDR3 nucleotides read TGTGCCAGCACCTTATCCTGGGGGACAGGGAATGAAAAACTGTTTTTT. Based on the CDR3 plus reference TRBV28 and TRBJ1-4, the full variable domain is DVKVTQSSRYLVKRTGEKVFLECVQDMDHENMFWYRQDPGLGLRLIYFSYDVKMKEKGDIPEGYSVSREKKERFSLILESASTNQTSMYLCASTLSWGTGNEKLFFGSGTQLSVL.